Listed below are T cell receptor beta chains from one sample, sequenced in a study of CD8 T cells in ankylosing spondylitis. Via MiXCR, TCRdb re-called the 5' RACE reads, giving one row per CDR3 protein. The sample holds some 130,000 distinct CDR3 sequences; roughly an eighth are singletons and the top ten take less than 5%. The sample consisted of blood, either unsorted or a sorted T cell fraction (not recorded which). The receptors here all came from a female donor with ankylosing spondylitis or in good health (not recorded which). Each CDR3 is given without its conserved first and last residue. The size entry is marked missing in some rows and otherwise reads once, few, many or a size class.

many	TRBV19	TRBJ1-6	ASRGNSPLH
NA	TRBV10-3	TRBJ2-5	AISVTGEETQY
NA	TRBV7-2	TRBJ2-3	ASSLRGVSTDTQY
few	TRBV2	TRBJ2-7	ASSWREPYEQY
many	TRBV18	TRBJ1-2	ASSPVTSIANYGYT
many	TRBV27	TRBJ2-1	ASSSRTGRSHDEQF
many	TRBV20-1	TRBJ2-3	SAPPSGEGTDTQY
many	TRBV12-3/TRBV12-4	TRBJ2-1	ASSAGRAGKNEQF
many	TRBV5-1	TRBJ2-5	ASKPLLEVGEVETQY
many	TRBV24-1	TRBJ2-5	ATSDDGGYSLETQY
many	TRBV12-3/TRBV12-4	TRBJ2-3	ASSSIALDTQY
many	TRBV5-1	TRBJ1-1	ASSAWTGGRTEAF
many	TRBV7-6	TRBJ1-1	ASLREPNTEAF
NA	TRBV12-5	TRBJ2-1	ASGAEMSYNEQF
many	TRBV29-1	TRBJ2-2	SVRTGALNTGELF
many	TRBV12-3/TRBV12-4	TRBJ2-3	ASSSQGGADTQY
NA	TRBV6-1	TRBJ2-3	ASGLRRSTDTQY
few	TRBV29-1	TRBJ1-5	SVVSGGYGQPQH
few	TRBV2	TRBJ1-4	ASNPDRHSEKLF
many	TRBV20-1	TRBJ2-1	SARDQNVGQF
many	TRBV12-3/TRBV12-4	TRBJ2-1	ASMWQGNSNEQF
NA	TRBV30	TRBJ1-1	AWSVRGGVNTEAF
many	TRBV2	TRBJ2-3	ASSEAWTGGLDTQY
many	TRBV5-1	TRBJ1-5	ASSPTGTGGKPQH
many	TRBV14	TRBJ2-3	ASGWGATQY
many	TRBV20-1	TRBJ2-5	SIVEIQETQY
NA	TRBV29-1	TRBJ2-7	SGAGGESYEQY
many	TRBV5-1	TRBJ2-7	ASSLTGMRSYEQY
many	TRBV20-1	TRBJ2-3	SAFEMRTDTQY
many	TRBV5-1	TRBJ1-6	ASSSPDRNSPLH
NA	TRBV7-9	TRBJ2-1	TSSWDNEQF
NA	TRBV11-3	TRBJ2-1	ASSPGTSGPSYNEQF
many	TRBV3-1	TRBJ2-1	ASSLRGALAYNEQF
few	TRBV7-2	TRBJ2-3	ASTSRVGFTDTQY
few	TRBV28	TRBJ2-4	ASSLGVRNIQY
many	TRBV7-9	TRBJ2-3	ASSLDGGDTQY
few	TRBV7-6	TRBJ2-5	ASSSAATSGTETQY
many	TRBV29-1	TRBJ2-5	SVQPGAGLETQY
many	TRBV20-1	TRBJ1-5	SARSTDQPQH
few	TRBV5-4	TRBJ2-7	ASSLDRDDEQY
many	TRBV2	TRBJ2-2	ASVGSVTGELF
many	TRBV7-8	TRBJ2-7	ASSSYDTPTFEQY
many	TRBV9	TRBJ2-5	ASSVHGQQETQY
many	TRBV5-1	TRBJ2-3	ASSLGTGNTDTQY
many	TRBV7-3	TRBJ2-1	ASSPGQSSDEQF
many	TRBV7-2	TRBJ2-5	ASIRSLQETQY
many	TRBV5-1	TRBJ2-2	ASSQGHTAGTGELF
many	TRBV10-3	TRBJ2-7	AISVVIGRSHEQY
many	TRBV28	TRBJ1-5	ASSPSRSQPQH
many	TRBV5-1	TRBJ2-2	ASSLWSGANTGELF
many	TRBV2	TRBJ1-2	ASVTVNYGYT
many	TRBV5-1	TRBJ2-5	ASSLRTEQETQY
NA	TRBV10-3	TRBJ2-3	AISGNSGGTDTQY
many	TRBV18	TRBJ2-1	ASSPSGLAGGVEQF
NA	TRBV20-1	TRBJ1-2	SFWTGDENGYA